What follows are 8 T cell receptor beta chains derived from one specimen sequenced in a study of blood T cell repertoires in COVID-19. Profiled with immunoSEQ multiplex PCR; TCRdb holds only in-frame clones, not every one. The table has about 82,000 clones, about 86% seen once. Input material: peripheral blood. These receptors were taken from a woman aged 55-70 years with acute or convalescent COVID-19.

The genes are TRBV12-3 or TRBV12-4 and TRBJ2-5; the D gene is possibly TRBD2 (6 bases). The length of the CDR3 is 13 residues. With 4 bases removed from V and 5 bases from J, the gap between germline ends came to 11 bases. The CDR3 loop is CASSSAGKETQYF. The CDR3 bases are TGTGCCAGCAGTTCCGCGGGAAAGGAGACCCAGTACTTC.

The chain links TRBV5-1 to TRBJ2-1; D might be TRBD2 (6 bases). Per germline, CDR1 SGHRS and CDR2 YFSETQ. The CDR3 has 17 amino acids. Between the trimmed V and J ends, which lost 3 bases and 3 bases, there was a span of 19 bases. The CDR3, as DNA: TGCGCCAGCAGCTACTTAAACACGGGACTGATCTACAATGAGCAGTTCTTC. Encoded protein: CASSYLNTGLIYNEQFF.

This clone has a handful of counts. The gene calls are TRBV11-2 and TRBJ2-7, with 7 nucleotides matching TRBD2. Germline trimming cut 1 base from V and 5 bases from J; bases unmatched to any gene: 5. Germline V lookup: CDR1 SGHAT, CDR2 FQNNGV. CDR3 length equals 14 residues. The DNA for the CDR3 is TGTGCCAGCAGCTTAGCGGGAGGTCCTCACGAGCAGTACTTC. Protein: CASSLAGGPHEQYF.

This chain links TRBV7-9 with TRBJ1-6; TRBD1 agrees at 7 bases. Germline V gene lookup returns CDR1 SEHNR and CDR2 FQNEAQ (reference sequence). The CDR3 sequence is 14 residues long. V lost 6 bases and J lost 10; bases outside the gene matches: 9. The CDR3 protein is CASRRSGGPSPLHF. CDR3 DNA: TGTGCCAGCAGGCGCTCAGGGGGTCCGTCACCCCTCCACTTT.

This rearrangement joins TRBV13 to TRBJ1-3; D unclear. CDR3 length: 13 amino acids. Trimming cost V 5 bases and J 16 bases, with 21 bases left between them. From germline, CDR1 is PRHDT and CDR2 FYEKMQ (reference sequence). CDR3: CASSPRRAGDEYF. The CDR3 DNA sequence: TGTGCCAGCAGCCCGCGACGAGCGGGAGATGAGTATTTT.

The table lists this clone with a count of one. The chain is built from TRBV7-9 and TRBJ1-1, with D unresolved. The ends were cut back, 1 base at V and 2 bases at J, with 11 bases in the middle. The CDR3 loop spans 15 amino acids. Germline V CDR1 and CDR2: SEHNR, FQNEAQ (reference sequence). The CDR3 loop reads CASSLVLGHNTEAFF. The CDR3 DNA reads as TGTGCCAGCAGCTTAGTTTTGGGCCATAACACTGAAGCTTTCTTT.

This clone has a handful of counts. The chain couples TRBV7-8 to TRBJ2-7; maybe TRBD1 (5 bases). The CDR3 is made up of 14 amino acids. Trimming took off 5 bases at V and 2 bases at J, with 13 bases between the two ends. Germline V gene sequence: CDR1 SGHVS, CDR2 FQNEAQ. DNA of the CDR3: TGTGCCAGCAGCGGCCGGACAAGAGCCTACGAGCAGTACTTC. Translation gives CASSGRTRAYEQYF.

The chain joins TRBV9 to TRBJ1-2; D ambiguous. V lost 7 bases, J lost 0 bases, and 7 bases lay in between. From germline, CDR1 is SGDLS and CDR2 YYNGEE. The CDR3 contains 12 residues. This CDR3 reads CASAPANYGYTF. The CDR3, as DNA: TGTGCCAGCGCGCCGGCTAACTATGGCTACACCTTC.